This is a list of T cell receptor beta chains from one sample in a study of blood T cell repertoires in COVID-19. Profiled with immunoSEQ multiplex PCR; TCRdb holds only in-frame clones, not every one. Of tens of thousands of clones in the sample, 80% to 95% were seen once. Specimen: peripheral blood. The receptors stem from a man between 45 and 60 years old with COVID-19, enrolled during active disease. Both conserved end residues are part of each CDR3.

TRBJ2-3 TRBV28 CASSLTVGGTDTQYF
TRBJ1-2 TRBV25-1 CASSVLQGFYGYTF
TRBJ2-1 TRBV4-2 CASSQSRGTSGKNEQFF
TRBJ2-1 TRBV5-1 CASSLGKENEQFF
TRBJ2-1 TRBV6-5 CASSYSPQRELREQFF
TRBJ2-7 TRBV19 CASSIAGRGYEQYF
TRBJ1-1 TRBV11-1 CASSLSLANTEAFF
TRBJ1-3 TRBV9 CASSLSPSQGSGNTIYF
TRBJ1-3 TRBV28 CASRARGFPLSGSTIYF
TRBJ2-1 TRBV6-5 CASKPGQGYNEQFF
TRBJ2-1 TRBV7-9 CASSFHLGQMTSYNEQFF
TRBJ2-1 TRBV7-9 CASSRRLAPDNEQFF
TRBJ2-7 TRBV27 CASSLYREYEQYF
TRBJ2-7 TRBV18 CASSLDRGGIDEQYF
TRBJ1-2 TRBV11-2 CASSSRSGNYGYTF
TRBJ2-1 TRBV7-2 CASSLKRNEQFF
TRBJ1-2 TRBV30 CAWSRQGNYGYTF
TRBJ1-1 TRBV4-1 CASSPTGEAFF
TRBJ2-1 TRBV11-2 CASSPGTGVNEQFF
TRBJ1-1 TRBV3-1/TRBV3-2 CASSPLWGQGARWNTEAFF
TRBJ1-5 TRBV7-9 CASSLGGGFGNQPQHF
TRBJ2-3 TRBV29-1 CSVSTSGRADTQYF
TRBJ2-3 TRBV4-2 CASSPRAGRPDTQYF